This paragraph reports one T cell receptor beta chain. This clonotype has ten or more counts. The clone's antigen remains unknown. Qualities for individual bases were not recorded, and no much larger clone is one base off. The intended sense of this specimen's treatment or condition label: live attenuated yellow fever vaccine strain. A standard Ficoll-Paque protocol was used to isolate PBMCs from peripheral blood. CD4 and CD8 T-cell fractions were isolated with Dynabeads CD4 and CD8 positive selection kits. TriZol was used to extract RNA from bulk PBMCs, CD4 and CD8 fractions, and dextramer-positive and dextramer-negative fractions. These data are taken from a study of T cells after yellow fever vaccination (dated by TCRdb to between 2018 and 2020). With regard to the full study: Libraries from fractions with low cell numbers were prepared with the SMART-Seq v4 Ultra Low Input RNA kit. To track T-cell clones before and after primary and booster YFV17D yellow fever vaccination, bulk TCR alpha and beta repertoires were sequenced longitudinally. Two healthy male donors made up the cohort, one aged 18 to 29 years and the other aged 30 to 40 years. Blood samples were taken at several timepoints before and after primary and secondary immunization, and bulk PBMC replicates and cell subsets were isolated.

TCR cDNA was synthesized by 5'RACE template switching, which introduced a universal primer site and unique molecular identifiers. Priming for cDNA synthesis came from both the TCR alpha and TCR beta constant segments. Library amplification used two PCR steps, and the second PCR step added sample barcodes and sequencing adapters. Sequencing of libraries was done on Illumina HiSeq 2500 (2x100 bp) or NovaSeq (2x150 bp). Per the original workflow: MIGEC was used to demultiplex reads and collapse the reads into UMI consensus sequences, and MiXCR was used for V(D)J alignment. Vaccine-responding clonotypes were identified with edgeR using replicate PBMC samples, with FDR below 0.01 and a log2 fold change above 5 up to day 15 being required. Each bulk clonotype received a CD4 or CD8 identity based on whether the sequenced CD4 or CD8 repertoire contained that clonotype at higher abundance. In-frame beta chains were kept once TCRdb had trimmed the public reads at Q25 with fastp and called clones with MiXCR. Rows with a matching CDR3 protein are joined into one entry that keeps the most common DNA and genes. The V and J calls and clone size are TCRdb's, not the authors'. The sample profile shows around 100,000 distinct CDR3 sequences; roughly 8.9% of them were found once. Around 25% of the sample rests with the top ten.

Sequences MNHEY (CDR1) and SMNVEV (CDR2) are obtained from the germline V gene (reference sequence). The CDR3 spans 13 residues, from the cysteine through the phenylalanine. Only CDR3 DNA remains: 39 bases, in frame from the first base. The junction shows trimming of 6 bases on V and 2 bases on J, plus 11 bases between the germline ends. The full study reports these points: FACS-sorted repertoires could contain abundant contaminating clonotypes from the bulk population, so computational filtering was required. The study included only a couple of donors, which limits how far the findings can be generalized. After the booster, most of the clones that had expanded following primary vaccination were detected again (96% of CD4 and 88% of CD8), which suggests that memory was broadly maintained. A small fraction of clonotypes appeared in both the CD4 and CD8 compartments, likely as a result of convergent recombination. The secondary T-cell response was weaker than the primary response but faster, peaking on day 5 instead of day 15.

This specimen was CD8+ T cells sorted from PBMCs, taken 45 days after the yellow fever booster vaccination. The chain couples TRBV27 to TRBJ2-7; a weak D assignment points to TRBD2 (5 bases agree). This TCR was sampled from a man aged 30 to 39 who received the YFV17D yellow fever vaccine. The DNA reads TGTGCCAGCAGACGAGGGTCGGCCTACGAGCAGTACTTC. This encodes CASRRGSAYEQYF.